The 26 T cell receptor beta chains below all came from one sample that was sequenced in a study of vaccination and CD4 T cells after COVID-19. The sample's treatment: roughly ten-day PBMC culture with coronavirus spike peptide pools or control peptides (ViraFEST assay). An Oncomine TCR Beta short-read assay was used to sequence the DNA from cultured CD4+ T cells. TCRdb processed the PCR reads anew with MiXCR; each CDR3 protein has one entry. The sample has about 16,000 distinct CDR3 sequences; roughly 50% are singletons. What these receptors recognize is not known. Source material: CD4+ T cells from blood, cultured in vitro. The receptors were sampled from a human donor who had recovered from COVID-19.

This chain uses TRBV7-6 with TRBJ1-2; TRBD1 might be the D (5 bases). Between the trimmed V and J ends, which lost 1 base and 10 bases, there was a span of 13 bases. CDR1 and CDR2 from the germline V gene are SGHVS and FNYEAQ. The CDR3 contains 13 residues. CDR3 sequence reads: CASSLDAGTSYTF. CDR3 in DNA: TGTGCCAGCAGCTTAGACGCCGGGACGTCCTACACCTTC.

The chain employs TRBV30 and TRBJ2-1; tentatively, D is TRBD1 (5 bases). CDR1 is GTSNPN, CDR2 SVGIG, per germline (reference sequence). Between the trimmed V and J ends, which lost 0 bases and 9 bases, there was a span of 9 bases. This CDR3 has 12 residues. As DNA, the CDR3 is TGTGCCTGGAGTGTGGATAGGGGTGAGCAGTTCTTC. The encoded protein is CAWSVDRGEQFF. Based on the CDR3 plus reference TRBV30 and TRBJ2-1, the full variable domain is SQTIHQWPATLVQPVGSPLSLECTVEGTSNPNLYWYRQAAGRGLQLLFYSVGIGQISSEVPQNLSASRPQDRQFILSSKKLLLSDSGFYLCAWSVDRGEQFFGPGTRLTVL.

The J gene is TRBJ2-1, the V gene TRBV20-1; 8 nucleotides agree with TRBD2. Losses at the gene ends were 3 bases for V and 7 bases for J; bases not matched to a gene: 5. Per germline, CDR1 DFQATT and CDR2 SNEGSKA (reference sequence). The CDR3 totals 13 residues. The CDR3: CSASRTSLNEQFF. Written as DNA, the CDR3 is TGCAGTGCTAGTCGGACTAGCCTAAATGAGCAGTTCTTC.

This clonotype was detected only a few times. This chain connects TRBV27 to TRBJ1-3, with D possibly TRBD1 on 6 matching bases. The CDR3 extends over 14 amino acids. The germline V and J ends were trimmed by 3 bases and 2 bases, with 8 bases remaining between them. CDR1 and CDR2 from the germline V gene are MNHEY and SMNVEV (reference sequence). CDR3 DNA sequence: TGTGCCAGCAGTTTGGCAGGGGCTGGAAACACCATATATTTT. Translation: CASSLAGAGNTIYF.

The V call is TRBV2, the J call TRBJ1-2; TRBD1 might be the D (5 bases). The ends were cut back, 6 bases at V and 8 bases at J, with 19 bases in the middle. The CDR3 runs to 14 residues. CDR1 SNHLY and CDR2 FYNNEI come from the germline V gene. Written as DNA, the CDR3 is TGTGCCAGCAGCACTGGGACGGGGGGTATCGGCTACACCTTC. The encoded protein is CASSTGTGGIGYTF.

The genes are TRBV15 and TRBJ1-5; no firm D call. V was cut by 0 bases and J by 4 bases, with 7 bases left in between. The germline CDR1 and CDR2 sequences are LNHNV and YYDKDF (reference sequence). CDR3 length equals 14 residues. The CDR3 loop is CATSRDPENQPQHF. CDR3 nucleotides: TGTGCCACCAGCAGAGATCCCGAGAATCAGCCCCAGCATTTT. Full variable domain (outside the CDR3, taken from reference TRBV15 and TRBJ1-5): DAMVIQNPRYQVTQFGKPVTLSCSQTLNHNVMYWYQQKSSQAPKLLFHYYDKDFNNEADTPDNFQSRRPNTSFCFLDIRSPGLGDTAMYLCATSRDPENQPQHFGDGTRLSIL.

Only one count was recorded for this clonotype. The gene calls are TRBV7-6 and TRBJ2-2; the D gene could be TRBD1 or TRBD2 (5 bases each). Trimming stripped 5 bases from V and 4 bases from J, with 11 bases between. Germline loops: CDR1 SGHVS, CDR2 FNYEAQ. The CDR3 covers 14 residues. The CDR3 bases are TGTGCCAGCAGCCCCTTGAGGGGCACCGGGGAGCTGTTTTTT. As protein: CASSPLRGTGELFF.

A few counts support this clonotype. The chain combines TRBV2 with TRBJ2-7, with D perhaps TRBD1 or TRBD2 (6 bases each). Deletions cut 7 bases from V and 3 bases from J, with 19 bases between. CDR3 length equals 15 residues. Germline CDR1 SNHLY, CDR2 FYNNEI. The CDR3, as DNA: TGTGCCAGCACCCTAGGGGGGCAAATGAACTACGAGCAGTACTTC. Residues: CASTLGGQMNYEQYF.

The gene calls are TRBV24-1 and TRBJ2-3; perhaps TRBD2 as D (7 bases). The V end was cut by 1 base, the J end by 4 bases, with 14 bases between. This CDR3 region has 16 residues. Germline values: CDR1 KGHDR, CDR2 SFDVKD. The DNA for the CDR3 is TGTGCCACCAGTGATTTTGGGGGGGGCCCCTCAGATACGCAGTATTTT. This gives the protein CATSDFGGGPSDTQYF.

This chain connects TRBV10-3 to TRBJ2-7; D possibly corresponds to TRBD1 (5 bases). The V end was cut by 10 bases, the J end by 5 bases, with 12 bases between. Germline assignment: CDR1 ENHRY and CDR2 SYGVKD. The CDR3 runs to 11 residues. This CDR3 reads CATTNRHEQYF. The CDR3 bases are TGTGCCACGACGAACAGGCACGAGCAGTACTTC.

The rearrangement links TRBV7-9 to TRBJ1-1; D possibly corresponds to TRBD1 (5 bases). CDR3 size: 13 residues. With 2 bases removed from V and 6 bases from J, the gap between germline ends came to 10 bases. Germline assignment: CDR1 SEHNR and CDR2 FQNEAQ (reference sequence). The chain's CDR3 is CASSLYGTAEAFF. The CDR3 DNA is TGTGCCAGCAGCTTATACGGGACCGCTGAAGCTTTCTTT. Together with reference TRBV7-9 and TRBJ1-1, the CDR3 gives the full variable domain: DTGVSQNPRHKITKRGQNVTFRCDPISEHNRLYWYRQTLGQGPEFLTYFQNEAQLEKSRLLSDRFSAERPKGSFSTLEIQRTEQGDSAMYLCASSLYGTAEAFFGQGTRLTVV.

This chain joins TRBV6-1 and TRBJ2-1, with 14 bases matching TRBD2. The germline gives CDR1 MNHNS, CDR2 SASEGT. The CDR3 length is 15 residues. With 6 bases clipped from V and 10 bases from J, the junction kept 8 bases outside the gene matches. CDR3 amino acids: CASRRGLAGGGEQFF. The CDR3 DNA sequence: TGTGCCAGCAGGCGAGGACTAGCGGGAGGAGGGGAGCAGTTCTTC.

This chain joins TRBV30 and TRBJ1-1, with TRBD1 as a possible D gene (6 bases). In germline, CDR1 is GTSNPN, CDR2 SVGIG (reference sequence). The CDR3 covers 15 residues. Trimming cost V 1 base and J 3 bases, with 15 bases left between them. The CDR3 bases are TGTGCCTGGAGTGCTGGGACAAACTATTACACTGAAGCTTTCTTT. This gives the protein CAWSAGTNYYTEAFF.

This clonotype was counted a few times. The rearrangement uses TRBV6-2 or TRBV6-3 and TRBJ2-7; D gene ambiguous. Germline loops: CDR1 MNHEY, CDR2 SVGEGT. Trimming took off 4 bases at V and 4 bases at J, with 11 bases between the two ends. The CDR3 contains 13 residues. DNA of the CDR3: TGTGCCAGCAGTTCGATCGTCTTGTACGAGCAGTACTTC. It translates to CASSSIVLYEQYF.

V and J are TRBV20-1 and TRBJ1-2, with 9 bases lining up with TRBD1. Trimming took 1 base from V and 8 from J; bases not matched to a gene: 14. Germline V gene lookup returns CDR1 DFQATT and CDR2 SNEGSKA (reference sequence). The CDR3 has 16 amino acids. The CDR3 spells CSARGGSGQGRGGYTF. CDR3 coding DNA: TGCAGTGCTAGAGGAGGATCCGGACAGGGGAGAGGGGGCTACACCTTC.

For the CDR3, the DNA is TGTGCCAGCAGTTACTCCCCAGGACAGCCAAGCGAGCAGTACTTC. Amino acid sequence: CASSYSPGQPSEQYF. The chain is built from TRBV6-2 or TRBV6-3 and TRBJ2-7, with D possibly TRBD1 on 6 matching bases. Trimming removed 0 bases from V and 6 bases from J, with 15 bases in between. Germline V gene sequence: CDR1 MNHEY, CDR2 SVGEGT. This CDR3 comprises 15 residues.

The chain couples TRBV11-3 to TRBJ1-4; 11 nucleotides line up with TRBD1. The V gene end was trimmed by 4 bases and the J gene end by 7 bases; junction bases not matched to a gene: 2. The germline V gene has CDR1 SGHNT and CDR2 YENEEA. The CDR3 loop spans 14 amino acids. The CDR3 spells CASSWTGGGEKLFF. The CDR3 bases are TGTGCCAGCAGCTGGACAGGGGGCGGTGAAAAACTGTTTTTT. The variable domain in full, with the rest retrieved from reference TRBV11-3 and TRBJ1-4, is EAGVVQSPRYKIIEKKQPVAFWCNPISGHNTLYWYLQNLGQGPELLIRYENEEAVDDSQLPKDRFSAERLKGVDSTLKIQPAELGDSAVYLCASSWTGGGEKLFFGSGTQLSVL.

This clonotype was detected a few times. The chain joins TRBV20-1 to TRBJ1-1; 7 positions match TRBD1. With V trimmed by 2 bases and J by 3 bases, 3 bases remained unmatched. Germline V gives CDR1 DFQATT, CDR2 SNEGSKA (reference sequence). This CDR3 is 13 amino acids long. Here the CDR3 DNA reads TGCAGTGCTAGATCCGACAGGGACACTGAAGCTTTCTTT. Protein sequence: CSARSDRDTEAFF.

This clonotype rates as medium-sized. CDR3 sequence: CASSPDTSSYEQYF. The DNA of the CDR3 is TGTGCCAGCTCACCCGACACGAGCTCCTACGAGCAGTACTTC. V and J are TRBV18 and TRBJ2-7, with D unclear. Trimming shortened V by 3 bases and J by 0 bases, and 9 bases separated the two germline ends. The CDR3 totals 14 residues. CDR1 KGHSH and CDR2 LQKENI come from the germline V gene.

The chain combines TRBV20-1 with TRBJ2-3, with a possible D match to TRBD1 (6 bases). The germline V gene has CDR1 DFQATT and CDR2 SNEGSKA (reference sequence). The length of the CDR3 is 14 residues. V shed 4 bases and J shed 0 bases, with 11 bases lying between them. The CDR3 loop is CSATRTESTDTQYF. The CDR3 DNA is TGCAGTGCTACTCGGACAGAGAGCACAGATACGCAGTATTTT.

This chain joins TRBV5-1 and TRBJ1-1; D is possibly TRBD1 (6 bases). The germline V gene encodes CDR1 SGHRS and CDR2 YFSETQ. The CDR3 runs 15 residues. V lost 4 bases and J lost 0, with 13 bases in between. The CDR3: CASSPGQTMNTEAFF. CDR3 in DNA: TGCGCCAGCAGCCCTGGACAGACCATGAACACTGAAGCTTTCTTT.

The V call is TRBV28, the J call TRBJ2-7, with 10 bases aligning to TRBD1. The CDR3 is 15 amino acids. CDR1 MDHEN and CDR2 SYDVKM come from the germline V gene. V lost 7 bases and J lost 4; bases outside the gene matches: 10. The CDR3 nucleotides read TGTGCCAGCACTCTGGGGGGACAGGGGTGGTACGAGCAGTACTTC. Residues: CASTLGGQGWYEQYF.

J is TRBJ2-6 and V is TRBV4-3; 11 bases are shared with TRBD1. Germline loops: CDR1 LGHNA, CDR2 YSLEER. This CDR3 spans 19 amino acids. V was clipped by 4 bases and J by 0 bases; unmatched bases: 8. CDR3 loop: CASSRDPGTGGSGANVLTF. CDR3 in DNA: TGCGCCAGCAGCCGAGATCCAGGGACAGGGGGCTCTGGGGCCAACGTCCTGACTTTC.

The genes are TRBV6-1 and TRBJ1-1; D is perhaps TRBD1 (6 bases). Germline V gene lookup returns CDR1 MNHNS and CDR2 SASEGT. The V gene lost 11 bases and the J gene lost 0 bases, with 13 bases spanning the gap. This CDR3 is built from 13 residues. The CDR3 loop reads CAAIDRLNTEAFF. As DNA, the CDR3 is TGTGCCGCTATCGACAGGCTGAACACTGAAGCTTTCTTT.

The J gene is TRBJ2-1, the V gene TRBV27; 10 bases line up with TRBD2. Germline assignment: CDR1 MNHEY and CDR2 SMNVEV (reference sequence). The J segment lost 7 bases and the V segment lost 8 bases, leaving 20 bases of the junction unmatched. This CDR3 contains 18 residues. CDR3 region: CASRPWLAGVALGNEQFF. The DNA for the CDR3 is TGTGCCAGCCGGCCGTGGCTAGCGGGAGTGGCTTTAGGGAATGAGCAGTTCTTC.

The CDR3 sequence is CSAYQGGEYEQYF. The CDR3 coding sequence is TGCAGTGCCTATCAGGGAGGCGAGTACGAGCAGTACTTC. The chain links TRBV20-1 to TRBJ2-7, with D possibly matching TRBD2 (6 bases). There are 13 residues in the CDR3. The V end was cut by 6 bases, the J end by 4 bases, with 16 bases between. Germline CDR1 and CDR2: DFQATT and SNEGSKA (reference sequence).